These 3 T cell receptor beta chains came from one sample sequenced in a study of shared clonotypes between healthy human individuals. Sequencing was performed with immunoSEQ multiplex PCR; in TCRdb, only in-frame clones are kept and a portion is missing. The profile covers some 660,000 clones, with about 80% appearing a single time and around 2% taken by the ten largest. Material for sequencing was memory CD4+ T cells sorted from blood. Subset here: CD45RA-negative fraction. These receptor sequences come from a woman aged 30 to 39 in good health.

The V gene is TRBV10-3, the J gene TRBJ2-7; 7 positions match TRBD1. This CDR3 region has 14 residues. The J segment lost 0 bases and the V segment lost 6 bases, leaving 5 bases of the junction unmatched. The germline V gene encodes CDR1 ENHRY and CDR2 SYGVKD. The CDR3 bases are TGTGCCATCAGATTCCAGGGGGACTCCTACGAGCAGTACTTC. This encodes CAIRFQGDSYEQYF.

The chain carries TRBV7-2 and TRBJ2-5; TRBD1 matches at 9 bases. The J call may be faulty, since TRBJ2-7 better matches the DNA end. In germline, CDR1 is SGHTA, CDR2 FQGNSA. This CDR3 has 16 residues. The CDR3 here is CASSLTTGGSIDEQYF. CDR3 sequence (DNA): TGTGCCAGCAGCCTCACGACAGGGGGATCCATTGACGAGCAGTACTTC.

This chain joins TRBV2 and TRBJ1-1, with D possibly being TRBD1 (6 bases). This CDR3 is built from 13 residues. With 4 bases removed from V and 5 bases from J, the gap between germline ends came to 11 bases. Germline V gene lookup returns CDR1 SNHLY and CDR2 FYNNEI. CDR3: CASSAQGGTEAFF. The CDR3 DNA reads TGTGCCAGCAGTGCACAGGGTGGGACTGAAGCTTTCTTT. The full variable domain, completed using reference TRBV2 and TRBJ1-1, is EPEVTQTPSHQVTQMGQEVILRCVPISNHLYFYWYRQILGQKVEFLVSFYNNEISEKSEIFDDQFSVERPDGSNFTLKIRSTKLEDSAMYFCASSAQGGTEAFFGQGTRLTVV.